This TCR beta chain is drawn from a study of tumor and adjacent non-tumor tissue in lung cancer. Broader study findings: Tumor repertoires had a smaller top 100 clone share than normal lung. Higher tumor TCR diversity was associated with shorter survival.

Of note for this clonotype: What it recognizes is unknown.

RNA was extracted from bulk tissue without any cell sorting. TCRbeta libraries were built with three rounds of nested PCR, modified from ARM-PCR. TCRdb reprocessed the multiplex PCR reads via MiXCR and lists one record per CDR3 protein. The data contain about 93,000 distinct CDR3 sequences, about 66% of them seen just once; the ten biggest clones take up roughly 14%. CDR3 length: 13 amino acids. The junction had 6 bases not matched to a gene; V was cut back by 2 bases and J by 11 bases. Germline loops: CDR1 SGHDN, CDR2 FVKESK. The chain recombines TRBV14 with TRBJ2-1; 7 nucleotides line up with TRBD1. Sequenced: lung tumor tissue. The clonotype comes from a man between 70 and 80 years old with non-small cell lung cancer. CDR3 region: CASSQTGENQQFF. The CDR3 region has the DNA TGTGCCAGCAGCCAAACAGGGGAAAATCAGCAGTTCTTC.